The 29 T cell receptor beta chains listed next were all sequenced from one sample in a study of blood T cell repertoires in COVID-19. Method: immunoSEQ multiplex PCR; TCRdb's copy keeps in-frame clones and lacks some. The sample lists some 180,000 clones, more than 80% occurring once. The sequencing input was PBMCs or T cells enriched from blood (not recorded which). The receptor set was obtained from a man between 35 and 55 years old who had recovered from COVID-19.

The chain is built from TRBV30 and TRBJ1-3, with D perhaps TRBD1 (6 bases). CDR3 size: 14 residues. Germline V gene lookup returns CDR1 GTSNPN and CDR2 SVGIG (reference sequence). V shed 4 bases and J shed 1 base, with 11 bases lying between them. The CDR3 DNA reads as TGTGCCTGGAATATACAGGGATCTGGAAACACCATATATTTT. Amino acid sequence: CAWNIQGSGNTIYF.

This chain uses TRBV11-3 with TRBJ2-3; maybe TRBD1 (8 bases). V was cut by 7 bases and J by 8 bases, with 16 bases left in between. The CDR3 runs to 13 residues. Germline values: CDR1 SGHNT, CDR2 YENEEA. The CDR3 spells CASTSGGGGTQYF. The CDR3 region has the DNA TGTGCCAGCACCTCAGGGGGCGGGGGTACGCAGTATTTT.

The chain combines TRBV5-8 with TRBJ1-2; possibly TRBD1 for D (6 bases). V was cut by 4 bases and J by 8 bases, with 18 bases left in between. Germline loops: CDR1 SGHTS, CDR2 YDEGEE. The CDR3 sequence is 14 residues long. The CDR3 region is CASSLPTGPRGYTF. The CDR3 DNA reads TGTGCCAGCAGCCTCCCAACAGGGCCTCGGGGCTACACCTTC. Full variable domain (missing parts from reference TRBV5-8 and TRBJ1-2): EAGVTQSPTHLIKTRGQQATLRCSPISGHTSVYWYQQALGLGLQFLLWYDEGEERNRGNFPPRFSGRQFPNYSSELNVNALELEDSALYLCASSLPTGPRGYTFGSGTRLTVV.

The rearrangement links TRBV6-5 to TRBJ1-4; possibly TRBD1 for D (5 bases). Looked up from germline, CDR1 is MNHEY and CDR2 is SVGAGI. The CDR3 sequence is 15 residues long. The V and J ends lost 2 bases and 3 bases respectively, with 10 bases between them. The CDR3 coding sequence is TGTGCCAGCAGTTACCGGGGGGTGGCTAATGAAAAACTGTTTTTT. It is translated as CASSYRGVANEKLFF.

This clone showed up just a few times. This chain uses TRBV2 with TRBJ1-4, with D possibly being TRBD1 (5 bases). This CDR3 contains 14 residues. The V gene's germline CDR1 is SNHLY and CDR2 FYNNEI. V lost 1 base and J 4 bases, leaving 7 bases between the germline ends. CDR3 residues: CASSEDRFNEKLFF. For the CDR3, the DNA is TGTGCCAGCAGTGAAGACAGGTTTAATGAAAAACTGTTTTTT.

V and J are TRBV24-1 and TRBJ1-5; TRBD1 agrees at 7 bases. J gave up 6 bases and V 1 base, and 8 bases lay outside the gene matches. The germline gives CDR1 KGHDR, CDR2 SFDVKD. This CDR3 contains 16 residues. CDR3 nucleotide sequence: TGTGCCACCAGTGATTTCCTGACAGGGCAAGGTCAGCCCCAGCATTTT. Its protein product is CATSDFLTGQGQPQHF.

This clone appeared once. The chain uses TRBV7-3 and TRBJ1-2; the match to TRBD1 covers 9 bases. CDR1 and CDR2 from the germline V gene are SGHTA and FQGTGA. There are 13 residues in the CDR3. V trimming: 6 bases; J trimming: 6 bases; junction bases outside the gene matches: 5. The DNA for the CDR3 is TGTGCCAGCAGTGGGACAGGGAGGGATGGCTACACCTTC. It translates to CASSGTGRDGYTF.

The J gene is TRBJ2-7, the V gene TRBV6-4; D remains ambiguous. Germline values: CDR1 MRHNA, CDR2 SNTAGT. The CDR3 is 13 amino acids. Trimming pared 5 bases from V and 6 bases from J, leaving 14 bases between. This CDR3 is CASSLVAESEQYF. In nucleotides, the CDR3 is TGTGCCAGCAGTCTCGTTGCGGAAAGCGAGCAGTACTTC.

This chain joins TRBV29-1 and TRBJ2-2; D gene uncertain. Germline values: CDR1 SQVTM, CDR2 ANQGSEA. V was cut by 0 bases and J by 2 bases, with 10 bases left in between. The CDR3 totals 15 residues. CDR3 in amino acids: CSVEDQILNTGELFF. DNA for the CDR3: TGCAGCGTTGAAGACCAGATTCTTAACACCGGGGAGCTGTTTTTT.

This clone has only one observation. The chain has TRBV4-2 and TRBJ2-2; 13 bases are shared with TRBD2. After removal of 4 bases from V and 5 bases from J, the junction contained 10 bases not matched to a gene. Germline CDR1 reads LGHNA; CDR2 reads YNFKEQ. The CDR3 length is 18 residues. The CDR3 DNA reads as TGTGCCAGCAGCCCAGGTGAACTAGCGGGAGGGCCGACCGGGGAGCTGTTTTTT. Residues: CASSPGELAGGPTGELFF.

Worth noting for this clone: Compared with germline, one end of the junction differs, possibly owing to a read error. The chain combines TRBV7-7 with TRBJ2-2; no clear D. Per germline, CDR1 SSHAT and CDR2 FNYEAQ (reference sequence). CDR3 length equals 15 residues. CDR3 protein: CASSAGATNTGELFF. For the CDR3, the DNA is TGTGCTAGCAGCGCCGGCGCGACTAACACCGGGGAGCTGTTTTTT.

The rearrangement joins TRBV18 to TRBJ2-5; 12 bases agree with TRBD1. CDR1 and CDR2 (germline): KGHSH, LQKENI. This CDR3 has 13 amino acids. With 6 bases clipped from V and 9 bases from J, the junction kept 5 bases outside the gene matches. CDR3 bases: TGTGCCAGCTCCCTCGGGACAGGGGGCCCCCAGTACTTC. Its protein is CASSLGTGGPQYF.

The J gene is TRBJ1-1, the V gene TRBV24-1; D unclear. V was cut by 4 bases and J by 5 bases, with 10 bases left in between. Germline lookup yields CDR1 KGHDR and CDR2 SFDVKD. This CDR3 spans 13 amino acids. The CDR3 sequence: CATSDSGRTEAFF. The CDR3 DNA is TGTGCCACCAGTGACTCTGGTCGGACTGAAGCTTTCTTT.

J is TRBJ2-7 and V is TRBV10-3; TRBD1 might be the D (5 bases). Trimming removed 8 bases at V and 2 bases at J, with 10 bases between. There are 12 residues in the CDR3. The germline CDR1 and CDR2 sequences are ENHRY and SYGVKD. CDR3 sequence: CAIGGQTYEQYF. The CDR3 coding sequence is TGTGCCATCGGCGGACAAACCTACGAGCAGTACTTC.

Points on this clone: One end of the junction does not line up with germline, which may come from a read error. The chain combines TRBV24-1 with TRBJ2-1, with a possible D match to TRBD2 (5 bases). Germline-derived CDR1 and CDR2 are KGHDR and SFDVKD. The CDR3 sequence is 16 residues long. The DNA of the CDR3 is TGTGCCACCAGCGATTTCGGACGCTCCGCGGGTCATGAGCAGTTCTTC. It translates to CATSDFGRSAGHEQFF.

This clone was detected ten times or more. Other DNA sequences in this specimen translate into the identical CDR3. This chain joins TRBV11-3 and TRBJ1-1, with D perhaps TRBD1 (5 bases). The CDR3 runs to 16 residues. CDR1 is SGHNT, CDR2 YENEEA, per germline. The V and J ends lost 0 bases and 4 bases respectively, with 15 bases between them. The CDR3 region has the DNA TGTGCCAGCAGCTTAGACGGTCGGGGGGGGAGCACTGAAGCTTTCTTT. Translating gives CASSLDGRGGSTEAFF.

The chain employs TRBV10-1 and TRBJ1-6; TRBD1 is a possible D gene (6 bases). V lost 9 bases and J 0 bases, leaving 18 bases between the germline ends. The CDR3 totals 17 residues. Germline CDR1 reads WNHNN; CDR2 reads SYGVQD (reference sequence). CDR3 bases: TGCGCCAGTTTAGAAAGGACAGAGAGCTCCTATAATTCACCCCTCCACTTT. Protein product: CASLERTESSYNSPLHF.

The chain carries TRBV4-2 and TRBJ2-3; 9 positions match TRBD2. V trimming: 0 bases; J trimming: 3 bases; junction bases outside the gene matches: 7. This CDR3 region has 17 residues. From germline, CDR1 is LGHNA and CDR2 YNFKEQ. The CDR3 protein is CASSQDPLAGLTDTQYF. The CDR3 DNA is TGTGCCAGCAGCCAAGATCCGCTAGCGGGGTTAACAGATACGCAGTATTTT.

This clone was detected only a few times. The CDR3 here is CASRDRVDTEAFF. CDR3 DNA: TGTGCCAGCAGAGACAGGGTCGACACTGAAGCTTTCTTT. The chain links TRBV28 to TRBJ1-1, with 7 bases lining up with TRBD1. Germline V gene sequence: CDR1 MDHEN, CDR2 SYDVKM. The CDR3 contains 13 residues. The junction had 4 bases not matched to a gene; V was cut back by 6 bases and J by 3 bases. Supplemented by reference TRBV28 and TRBJ1-1, the full variable domain reads DVKVTQSSRYLVKRTGEKVFLECVQDMDHENMFWYRQDPGLGLRLIYFSYDVKMKEKGDIPEGYSVSREKKERFSLILESASTNQTSMYLCASRDRVDTEAFFGQGTRLTVV.

The chain links TRBV6-5 to TRBJ1-2; D might be TRBD1 (6 bases). The germline CDR1 and CDR2 sequences are MNHEY and SVGAGI. The V gene lost 6 bases and the J gene lost 2 bases, with 13 bases spanning the gap. This CDR3 is 14 amino acids long. CDR3 nucleotide sequence: TGTGCCAGCAGGCATGAAACAGGGAACTATGGCTACACCTTC. Amino acid sequence: CASRHETGNYGYTF.

The sample holds a few counts of this clone. The chain combines TRBV19 with TRBJ1-5, with 12 bases lining up with TRBD1. Germline V gene sequence: CDR1 LNHDA, CDR2 SQIVND (reference sequence). V was pared by 6 bases and J by 2 bases, with 8 bases of the junction left unmatched. This CDR3 is 17 amino acids long. The CDR3 loop reads CASSRDRGPAGNQPQHF. As DNA, the CDR3 is TGTGCCAGTAGCCGGGACAGGGGGCCGGCTGGCAATCAGCCCCAGCATTTT.

This clone was detected a few times. The chain uses TRBV5-1 and TRBJ2-1, with 7 nucleotides matching TRBD1. Germline loops: CDR1 SGHRS, CDR2 YFSETQ. The CDR3 covers 14 residues. With V trimmed by 2 bases and J by 5 bases, 4 bases remained unmatched. The CDR3 DNA follows: TGCGCCAGCAGCTTAGACAGGGAAAACAATGAGCAGTTCTTC. Translation gives CASSLDRENNEQFF.

The V gene is TRBV11-2, the J gene TRBJ1-2; 8 bases fit TRBD1. Per the germline V gene, CDR1 is SGHAT and CDR2 is FQNNGV. The V gene end was trimmed by 1 base and the J gene end by 4 bases; junction bases not matched to a gene: 8. The CDR3 is 16 amino acids. The CDR3 nucleotides read TGTGCCAGCAGCTTAGCCAGGACAGGGATCCCCTATGGCTACACCTTC. Amino acids: CASSLARTGIPYGYTF.

The rearrangement joins TRBV19 to TRBJ1-4; unclear D gene. The V gene lost 3 bases and the J gene lost 8 bases, with 7 bases spanning the gap. CDR3 length: 12 residues. The germline CDR1 and CDR2 sequences are LNHDA and SQIVND (reference sequence). For the CDR3, the DNA is TGTGCCAGTAGTATTGGCGGGGAAAAACTGTTTTTT. This gives the protein CASSIGGEKLFF.

This chain uses TRBV5-1 with TRBJ2-3, with TRBD1 as a possible D gene (6 bases). The germline V gene encodes CDR1 SGHRS and CDR2 YFSETQ. CDR3 size: 13 residues. V was shortened by 6 bases and J by 2 bases, with 10 bases between the two germline ends. CDR3 sequence (DNA): TGCGCCAGCAAACGGGACACCACAGATACGCAGTATTTT. Protein product: CASKRDTTDTQYF.

As to this clone: This same CDR3 is encoded by further DNA sequences in the sample. V is TRBV5-4 and J is TRBJ2-7; 7 bases agree with TRBD2. CDR1 is SGHNT and CDR2 is YYREEE in the germline V gene (reference sequence). V lost 0 bases, J lost 1 base, and 7 bases stayed unmatched. CDR3 size: 16 residues. As DNA, the CDR3 is TGTGCCAGCAGCTTGGTCGGGGCCGGGGGGTCCTACGAGCAGTACTTC. It encodes CASSLVGAGGSYEQYF. Together with reference TRBV5-4 and TRBJ2-7, the CDR3 gives the full variable domain: ETGVTQSPTHLIKTRGQQVTLRCSSQSGHNTVSWYQQALGQGPQFIFQYYREEENGRGNFPPRFSGLQFPNYSSELNVNALELDDSALYLCASSLVGAGGSYEQYFGPGTRLTVT.

The chain is built from TRBV24-1 and TRBJ1-2; 11 bases are a match to TRBD1. Trimming took 3 bases from V and 4 from J; bases not matched to a gene: 9. Germline CDR1 KGHDR, CDR2 SFDVKD. The CDR3 length is 17 residues. CDR3 residues: CATSDADRGLSSYGYTF. Here the CDR3 DNA reads TGTGCCACCAGTGATGCGGACAGGGGGCTGTCAAGCTATGGCTACACCTTC.

The chain carries TRBV18 and TRBJ1-1, with D possibly being TRBD1 (5 bases). Germline V lookup: CDR1 KGHSH, CDR2 LQKENI. This CDR3 comprises 16 residues. The germline V and J ends were trimmed by 1 base and 3 bases, with 15 bases remaining between them. CDR3 in DNA: TGTGCCAGCTCACCACTTCACAGGCTAGGGGACACTGAAGCTTTCTTT. Protein product: CASSPLHRLGDTEAFF. Supplemented by reference TRBV18 and TRBJ1-1, the full variable domain reads NAGVMQNPRHLVRRRGQEARLRCSPMKGHSHVYWYRQLPEEGLKFMVYLQKENIIDESGMPKERFSAEFPKEGPSILRIQQVVRGDSAAYFCASSPLHRLGDTEAFFGQGTRLTVV.

The gene calls are TRBV19 and TRBJ2-5, with 7 positions matching TRBD1. With 4 bases clipped from V and 1 base from J, the junction kept 6 bases outside the gene matches. CDR3 length: 15 residues. CDR1 and CDR2 (germline): LNHDA, SQIVND (reference sequence). The CDR3 DNA follows: TGTGCCAGTAGTAGAGGACAGGACCTCCAAGAGACCCAGTACTTC. It yields the protein CASSRGQDLQETQYF.